These 16 T cell receptor beta chains share one sample of origin, sequenced in a study of Ad26.COV2.S vaccination and SARS-CoV-2 variants (dated by TCRdb to the early 2020s). Library method: the immunoSEQ multiplex PCR assay. TCRdb's version of the immuneACCESS table is confined to in-frame rearrangements and falls short of the full clone set. An unresolved V gene accounts for under half of the shortfall where checked; the remainder is of unknown origin. Recorded for this sample are about 440,000 clones; roughly nine tenths of them occurred a single time. 9.5% to 15% of the sample comes from the top ten. The label giving this sample's treatment or condition can be read as: some 20 received Ad26.COV2.S at low or high dose, single or two shots; 5 received placebo; per-sample allocation not given. For vaccine and placebo recipients, the sequenced repertoires came from samples collected on day 63 after the first injection.

This specimen was peripheral blood, taken in a trial of Ad26.COV2.S vaccine versus placebo. The receptors were gathered from a person aged 18 to 59 who received the Ad26.COV2.S COVID-19 vaccine or a placebo.

About this clone itself: The sample contains more than one DNA sequence encoding this CDR3. This sequence joins TRBV5-4 and TRBJ2-5, with 7 bases identical to TRBD2. Germline V gene lookup returns CDR1 SGHNT and CDR2 YYREEE (reference sequence). This CDR3 region has 14 residues. V dropped 2 bases and J dropped 4; count of bases not matched to a gene: 5. DNA of the CDR3: TGTGCCAGCAGCTTCGGCGGGAGAGGAGAGACCCAGTACTTC. Its protein is CASSFGGRGETQYF.

The V and J genes are TRBV28 and TRBJ1-6; no clear D gene. The V gene's germline CDR1 is MDHEN and CDR2 SYDVKM. Deletions cut 2 bases from V and 10 bases from J, with 12 bases between. This CDR3 is 14 amino acids long. DNA for the CDR3: TGTGCCAGCAGTTTAAAAGTAGTTGGATCACCCCTCCACTTT. Translation: CASSLKVVGSPLHF. Combining the CDR3 with reference TRBV28 and TRBJ1-6 gives the whole variable domain DVKVTQSSRYLVKRTGEKVFLECVQDMDHENMFWYRQDPGLGLRLIYFSYDVKMKEKGDIPEGYSVSREKKERFSLILESASTNQTSMYLCASSLKVVGSPLHFGNGTRLTVT.

This chain links TRBV7-9 with TRBJ2-1, with TRBD2 identical over 9 bases. This CDR3 region has 15 residues. Germline V lookup: CDR1 SEHNR, CDR2 FQNEAQ (reference sequence). The V gene end was trimmed by 0 bases and the J gene end by 9 bases; junction bases not matched to a gene: 6. The CDR3 loop is CASSLASGSWGEQFF. The DNA of the CDR3 is TGTGCCAGCAGCTTAGCTAGCGGGAGTTGGGGTGAGCAGTTCTTC.

This chain connects TRBV5-4 to TRBJ2-7; no reliable D call. Trimming left V 3 bases short and J 4 bases short, with 5 bases between. CDR3 length: 11 amino acids. The germline V gene encodes CDR1 SGHNT and CDR2 YYREEE (reference sequence). The CDR3 nucleotides read TGTGCCAGCAGCTCCCAATACGAGCAGTACTTC. It is translated as CASSSQYEQYF.

The genes are TRBV2 and TRBJ2-7; either TRBD1 or TRBD2 may fit D (5 bases each). Trimming shortened V by 6 bases and J by 2 bases, and 11 bases separated the two germline ends. This CDR3 comprises 13 residues. Germline values: CDR1 SNHLY, CDR2 FYNNEI. The CDR3: CASRRDLTYEQYF. The CDR3 coding sequence is TGTGCCAGCAGGAGGGACCTAACCTACGAGCAGTACTTC.

The V gene is TRBV28, the J gene TRBJ2-5, with unresolved D. This CDR3 comprises 15 residues. The germline V gene encodes CDR1 MDHEN and CDR2 SYDVKM. Trimming shortened V by 5 bases and J by 0 bases, and 13 bases separated the two germline ends. CDR3 DNA: TGTGCCAGCAGTCGAAACACAGCTTACCAAGAGACCCAGTACTTC. It codes for CASSRNTAYQETQYF.

The chain recombines TRBV2 with TRBJ2-7; no clear D gene. Germline V lookup: CDR1 SNHLY, CDR2 FYNNEI. CDR3 size: 14 residues. The germline V and J ends were trimmed by 7 bases and 0 bases, with 13 bases remaining between them. CDR3 coding DNA: TGTGCCAGCATCGATCGCCCGAGCTCCTACGAGCAGTACTTC. Its translation is CASIDRPSSYEQYF. Full variable domain (rest looked up from reference TRBV2 and TRBJ2-7): EPEVTQTPSHQVTQMGQEVILRCVPISNHLYFYWYRQILGQKVEFLVSFYNNEISEKSEIFDDQFSVERPDGSNFTLKIRSTKLEDSAMYFCASIDRPSSYEQYFGPGTRLTVT.

V gene TRBV19 combines with J gene TRBJ2-5; D is possibly TRBD2 (5 bases). CDR1 LNHDA and CDR2 SQIVND come from the germline V gene (reference sequence). The CDR3 extends over 15 amino acids. V was shortened by 1 base and J by 5 bases, with 14 bases between the two germline ends. CDR3 bases: TGTGCCAGTAGTATAGGAGAGGGTGTTGGGGAGACCCAGTACTTC. This sequence encodes CASSIGEGVGETQYF.

The V and J genes are TRBV18 and TRBJ2-2, with a weak D call TRBD2 (6 bases). Germline CDR1 KGHSH, CDR2 LQKENI. The V end lost 6 bases, the J end lost 5 bases, and 13 bases lay between the germline ends. The CDR3 spans 14 residues. DNA for the CDR3: TGTGCCAGCTCGGAGGGCAGTAGGACCGGGGAGCTGTTTTTT. Protein: CASSEGSRTGELFF.

The rearrangement uses TRBV19 and TRBJ2-7, with 7 bases lining up with TRBD2. Per the germline V gene, CDR1 is LNHDA and CDR2 is SQIVND (reference sequence). V lost 5 bases and J lost 2; bases outside the gene matches: 12. The CDR3 spans 16 residues. The CDR3 DNA follows: TGTGCCAGTAGTCTGCGGGGGTGGAACGCTCCCTACGAGCAGTACTTC. Encoded protein: CASSLRGWNAPYEQYF.

The CDR3 DNA reads as TGCAGCGTTGAAGCGGGAACTCGTGGCTACACCTTC. Its protein is CSVEAGTRGYTF. V is TRBV29-1 and J is TRBJ1-2; D is ambiguous. V was pared by 1 base and J by 7 bases, with 10 bases between. The CDR3 contains 12 residues. In germline, CDR1 is SQVTM, CDR2 ANQGSEA.

The chain is built from TRBV27 and TRBJ1-6, with TRBD1 as a possible D gene (6 bases). Germline V gives CDR1 MNHEY, CDR2 SMNVEV (reference sequence). V lost 10 bases to trimming and J lost 7 bases, with 17 bases between them. The CDR3 is 14 residues long. CDR3 sequence: CATNTGQHNSPLHF. The CDR3, as DNA: TGTGCCACCAATACAGGGCAACACAATTCACCCCTCCACTTT.

The V call is TRBV28, the J call TRBJ1-6; D perhaps matches TRBD1 (6 bases). V was clipped by 1 base and J by 8 bases, with 12 bases between them. Germline V gene lookup returns CDR1 MDHEN and CDR2 SYDVKM. The CDR3 consists of 15 residues. DNA for the CDR3: TGTGCCAGCAGTTTATATCAGGGGTTGGATTCACCCCTCCACTTT. As protein: CASSLYQGLDSPLHF.

This clone has a single count. The J gene is TRBJ2-6, the V gene TRBV9; tentatively, D is TRBD1 or TRBD2 (6 bases each). CDR1 and CDR2 (germline): SGDLS, YYNGEE. The CDR3 consists of 18 residues. The ends were cut back, 0 bases at V and 3 bases at J, with 16 bases in the middle. CDR3 loop: CASSVAKGGGGGANVLTF. The CDR3 coding sequence is TGTGCCAGCAGCGTAGCGAAGGGGGGAGGTGGTGGGGCCAACGTCCTGACTTTC.

The chain links TRBV24-1 to TRBJ2-1, with 7 nucleotides matching TRBD1. The CDR3 consists of 15 residues. Losses at the gene ends were 3 bases for V and 6 bases for J; bases not matched to a gene: 7. Germline CDR1 reads KGHDR; CDR2 reads SFDVKD. The CDR3 nucleotides read TGTGCCACCAGTGATCGGGACAGTCCCCGCAATGAGCAGTTCTTC. Amino acid sequence: CATSDRDSPRNEQFF.

The V call is TRBV3-1 (or the pseudogene TRBV3-2), the J call TRBJ2-7; 8 nucleotides agree with TRBD2. The germline V gene has CDR1 LGHDT and CDR2 YNNKEL (reference sequence). J gave up 5 bases and V 0 bases, and 9 bases lay outside the gene matches. The CDR3 has 16 residues. CDR3 sequence reads: CASSQDRGLGSNEQYF. CDR3 bases: TGTGCCAGCAGCCAAGATCGGGGACTAGGATCAAACGAGCAGTACTTC.